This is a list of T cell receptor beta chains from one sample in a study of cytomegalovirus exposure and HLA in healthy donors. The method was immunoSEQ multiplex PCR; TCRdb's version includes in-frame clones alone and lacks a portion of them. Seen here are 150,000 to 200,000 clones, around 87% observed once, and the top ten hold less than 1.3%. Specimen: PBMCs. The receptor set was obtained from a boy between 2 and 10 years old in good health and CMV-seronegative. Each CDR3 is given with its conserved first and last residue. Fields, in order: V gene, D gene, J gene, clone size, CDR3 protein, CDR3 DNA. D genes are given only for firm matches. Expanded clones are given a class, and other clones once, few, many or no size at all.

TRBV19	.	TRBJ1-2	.	CASNEFRGSYGYTF	TGTGCCAGTAATGAATTTCGAGGGAGCTATGGCTACACCTTC
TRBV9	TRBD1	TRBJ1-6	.	CASSVGTGPNSPLHF	TGTGCCAGCAGCGTAGGGACAGGGCCCAATTCACCCCTCCACTTT
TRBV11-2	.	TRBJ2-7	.	CASSSRGGGYEQYF	TGTGCCAGCAGCTCCCGAGGGGGGGGCTACGAGCAGTACTTC
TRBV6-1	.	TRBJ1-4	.	CASIDHGREKLFF	TGTGCCAGCATAGATCATGGTCGGGAAAAACTGTTTTTT
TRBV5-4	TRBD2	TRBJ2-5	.	CASSLLAGGQETQYF	TGTGCCAGCAGCTTGCTAGCGGGGGGCCAAGAGACCCAGTACTTC
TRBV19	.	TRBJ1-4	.	CASSISEKLFF	TGTGCCAGTAGTATATCAGAAAAACTGTTTTTT
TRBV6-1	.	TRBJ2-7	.	CASNIPGNEQYF	TGTGCCAGCAATATTCCAGGGAACGAGCAGTACTTC
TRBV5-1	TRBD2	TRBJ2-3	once	CASSLTSGGTQYF	TGCGCCAGCAGCTTGACTTCGGGGGGTACGCAGTATTTT
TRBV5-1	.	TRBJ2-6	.	CASSLKGVVSGANVLTF	TGCGCCAGCAGCTTGAAAGGGGTAGTGTCTGGGGCCAACGTCCTGACTTTC
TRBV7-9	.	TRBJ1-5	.	CSSSLFAGHSNQPQHF	TGTTCCAGCAGCTTATTTGCAGGGCATAGCAATCAGCCCCAGCATTTT
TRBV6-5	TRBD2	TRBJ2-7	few	CASRRGATEQYF	TGTGCCAGCCGGCGGGGGGCCACGGAGCAGTACTTC
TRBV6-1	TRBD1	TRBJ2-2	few	CAMTGGHTGELFF	TGTGCCATGACAGGGGGGCACACCGGGGAGCTGTTTTTT
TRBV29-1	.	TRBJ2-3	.	CSVEGRGSGAQSGSTDTQYF	TGCAGCGTTGAAGGTCGTGGCTCAGGTGCCCAAAGTGGTAGCACAGATACGCAGTATTTT
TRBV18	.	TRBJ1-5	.	CASSRVADQPQHF	TGTGCCAGCTCCAGGGTGGCGGATCAGCCCCAGCATTTT
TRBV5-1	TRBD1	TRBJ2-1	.	CASSSSGTGHNEQFF	TGCGCCAGCAGCTCATCCGGGACAGGGCATAATGAGCAGTTCTTC
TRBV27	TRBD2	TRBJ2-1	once	CATGPLAGILSYNEQFF	TGTGCCACCGGACCCCTAGCGGGAATTCTTTCCTACAATGAGCAGTTCTTC
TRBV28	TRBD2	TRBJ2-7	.	CASSLRDYGYEQYF	TGTGCCAGCAGTTTAAGGGACTACGGCTACGAGCAGTACTTC
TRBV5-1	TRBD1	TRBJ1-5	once	CASKQGTGESQPQHF	TGCGCCAGCAAACAAGGGACAGGGGAGTCGCAGCCCCAGCATTTT
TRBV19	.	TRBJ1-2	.	CASSIPGQFYGYTF	TGTGCCAGTAGTATCCCCGGACAGTTCTATGGCTACACCTTC
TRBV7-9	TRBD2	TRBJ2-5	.	CASSPLPVLAIQETQYF	TGTGCCAGCAGTCCCCTCCCGGTACTAGCGATTCAAGAGACCCAGTACTTC
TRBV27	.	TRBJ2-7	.	CASSTTGQNPYEQYF	TGTGCCAGCAGTACTACCGGACAGAATCCCTACGAGCAGTACTTC
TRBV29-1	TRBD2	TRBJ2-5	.	CSVCLAGKQETQYF	TGCAGCGTTTGTCTAGCGGGTAAACAAGAGACCCAGTACTTC
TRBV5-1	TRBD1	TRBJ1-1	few	CASSWTGGTEAFF	TGCGCCAGCAGCTGGACAGGGGGCACTGAAGCTTTCTTT
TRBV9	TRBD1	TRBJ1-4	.	CATESQGGTGEKLFF	TGTGCCACAGAGAGTCAGGGGGGGACAGGTGAAAAACTGTTTTTT
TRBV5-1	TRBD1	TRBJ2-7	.	CASRPGTGVTYEQYF	TGCGCCAGCAGGCCCGGGACAGGGGTAACCTACGAGCAGTACTTC
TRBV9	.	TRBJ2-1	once	CASSDPGGAGQFF	TGTGCCAGCAGCGACCCTGGTGGGGCCGGCCAGTTCTTC
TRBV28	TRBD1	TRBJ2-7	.	CASRGQGVLEQYF	TGTGCCAGCCGGGGACAGGGGGTCCTGGAGCAGTACTTC
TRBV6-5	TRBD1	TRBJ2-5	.	CASSGAGGRQETQYF	TGTGCCTCCTCTGGGGCAGGGGGCCGACAAGAGACCCAGTACTTC
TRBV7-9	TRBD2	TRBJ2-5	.	CASSAEVKTGGQETQYF	TGTGCCAGCAGCGCCGAAGTCAAGACGGGGGGCCAAGAGACCCAGTACTTC
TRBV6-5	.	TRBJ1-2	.	CASSKNRDRGYTF	TGTGCCAGCAGTAAGAACAGGGATCGCGGCTACACCTTC
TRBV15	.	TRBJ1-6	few	CATSRVVGGPNSPLHF	TGTGCCACCAGCAGAGTAGTCGGTGGGCCGAATTCACCCCTCCACTTT
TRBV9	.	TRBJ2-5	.	CASSVGQVHQETQYF	TGTGCCAGCAGCGTAGGACAGGTTCACCAAGAGACCCAGTACTTC
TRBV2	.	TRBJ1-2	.	CASSALQGTAYGYTF	TGTGCCAGCAGCGCTTTACAGGGTACCGCCTATGGCTACACCTTC
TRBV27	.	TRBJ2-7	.	CASSSTSIHEQYF	TGTGCCAGCAGTTCAACATCAATCCACGAGCAGTACTTC
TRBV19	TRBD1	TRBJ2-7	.	CASSGQGDRPYEQYF	TGTGCCAGTAGTGGTCAGGGGGACAGGCCCTACGAGCAGTACTTC
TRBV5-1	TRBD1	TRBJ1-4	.	CASSLGGQRNEKLFF	TGCGCCAGCAGCTTGGGGGGACAGAGGAATGAAAAACTGTTTTTT